One and the same sample provided the 13 T cell receptor beta chains below, sequenced in a study of shared clonotypes between healthy human individuals. The data were produced by immunoSEQ multiplex PCR, yet TCRdb's version contains in-frame clones alone and is incomplete. The data show about 2.1 million clones, under 95% seen once. CD45RO-negative, CCR7-selected cells formed the naive CD8 fraction, which excluded terminally differentiated effector memory CD45RA+ cells. Sequenced material: naive CD8+ T cells from PBMCs. These receptors came from a man in his late teens or twenties in good health. Some clones in this sample may be carry-over from other donors' samples.

The V gene is TRBV28, the J gene TRBJ2-3; D call uncertain. Trimming shortened V by 5 bases and J by 9 bases, and 18 bases separated the two germline ends. Germline loops: CDR1 MDHEN, CDR2 SYDVKM. The CDR3 is 14 amino acids. Here the CDR3 DNA reads TGTGCCAGCAGTCCCGGACCCCGACTTAGCACGCAGTATTTT. It specifies CASSPGPRLSTQYF.

This clone has just one count. The V gene is TRBV27, the J gene TRBJ2-7; D is possibly TRBD2 (6 bases). Trimming stripped 5 bases from V and 4 bases from J, with 12 bases between. Germline CDR1 MNHEY, CDR2 SMNVEV (reference sequence). The CDR3 runs to 13 residues. CDR3 nucleotide sequence: TGTGCCAGCAGTCCCCGAGGGAGGTACGAGCAGTACTTC. This codes for CASSPRGRYEQYF.

The CDR3, as DNA: TGTGCCAGCAGCTTCCCCCTAGCGGGAGGACTCTCCTACAATGAGCAGTTCTTC. Encoded protein: CASSFPLAGGLSYNEQFF. This chain links TRBV7-9 with TRBJ2-1, with 11 bases aligning to TRBD2. The length of the CDR3 is 18 residues. Germline CDR1 SEHNR, CDR2 FQNEAQ (reference sequence). Trimming cost V 3 bases and J 0 bases; bases outside gene matches: 7.

For this clone: This sample also contains other DNA sequences that code for the same CDR3. The chain uses TRBV4-1 and TRBJ1-3; D call uncertain. V was pared by 0 bases and J by 0 bases, with 6 bases between. This CDR3 comprises 15 residues. Germline V gene sequence: CDR1 MGHRA, CDR2 YSYEKL. CDR3 residues: CASSQDRTSGNTIYF. DNA of the CDR3: TGCGCCAGCAGCCAAGATCGCACCTCTGGAAACACCATATATTTT.

The rearrangement joins TRBV6-5 to TRBJ2-7, with 8 bases fitting TRBD1. V was pared by 4 bases and J by 6 bases, with 8 bases of the junction left unmatched. The CDR3 has 14 residues. Germline V gene data show CDR1 as MNHEY and CDR2 as SVGAGI. The chain's CDR3 is CASSSDRGSTEQYF. The DNA of the CDR3 is TGTGCCAGCAGTTCTGACAGGGGATCGACCGAGCAGTACTTC.

The chain is built from TRBV27 and TRBJ2-3; D ambiguous. The V gene's germline CDR1 is MNHEY and CDR2 SMNVEV (reference sequence). Trimming stripped 4 bases from V and 1 base from J, with 9 bases between. The CDR3 has 14 residues. The CDR3 DNA follows: TGTGCCAGCAGTTATGACCGCGGCACAGATACGCAGTATTTT. This gives the protein CASSYDRGTDTQYF.

In the case of this clone: Other DNA sequences in the sample encode the same CDR3. This rearrangement joins TRBV7-6 to TRBJ2-7; the D is unclear. Germline-derived CDR1 and CDR2 are SGHVS and FNYEAQ. The CDR3 covers 14 residues. V was clipped by 0 bases and J by 1 base, with 7 bases between them. CDR3 DNA: TGTGCCAGCAGCTTAGCGGCAGAGTCCTACGAGCAGTACTTC. Translating gives CASSLAAESYEQYF.

The CDR3 reads CASSFGTATNEKLFF. CDR3 DNA sequence: TGTGCCAGCAGTTTCGGGACTGCAACTAATGAAAAACTGTTTTTT. The V gene is TRBV5-6, the J gene TRBJ1-4, with D maybe TRBD1 (5 bases). The CDR3 has 15 amino acids. Germline V gives CDR1 SGHDT, CDR2 YYEEEE. V dropped 5 bases and J dropped 0 bases, with 11 bases sitting between them.

The chain has TRBV11-2 and TRBJ2-1; 12 bases are shared with TRBD1. CDR3 length equals 15 residues. V trimming: 5 bases; J trimming: 8 bases; junction bases outside the gene matches: 7. Germline lookup yields CDR1 SGHAT and CDR2 FQNNGV. The CDR3 DNA reads TGTGCCAGCAGCGGGGGACAGGGGGCCCTCGATGAGCAGTTCTTC. It encodes CASSGGQGALDEQFF.

V and J are TRBV15 and TRBJ1-1; unclear D gene. Germline CDR1 LNHNV, CDR2 YYDKDF (reference sequence). V lost 4 bases and J lost 5, with 14 bases in between. CDR3 length equals 14 residues. CDR3 loop: CATSTKVTGTEAFF. DNA for the CDR3: TGTGCCACCAGCACTAAGGTTACGGGTACTGAAGCTTTCTTT.

The gene calls are TRBV7-8 and TRBJ2-1, with TRBD1 as a possible D gene (8 bases). This CDR3 has 16 amino acids. V was trimmed by 5 bases and J by 5 bases, leaving 19 bases between them. Germline V gene lookup returns CDR1 SGHVS and CDR2 FQNEAQ. The CDR3 DNA is TGTGCCAGCAGCATGGGAACAGGGGGGGAACACAATGAGCAGTTCTTC. Translated, it gives CASSMGTGGEHNEQFF.

The CDR3 DNA follows: TGTGCCACCAGCAGAGATCGAGGACATCAAGAGACCCAGTACTTC. This gives the protein CATSRDRGHQETQYF. The chain links TRBV15 to TRBJ2-5, with D possibly TRBD1 on 5 matching bases. The V gene lost 0 bases and the J gene lost 2 bases, with 10 bases spanning the gap. In germline, CDR1 is LNHNV, CDR2 YYDKDF (reference sequence). This CDR3 comprises 15 residues.

The chain recombines TRBV7-9 with TRBJ1-4; TRBD1 is a possible D gene (6 bases). Looked up from germline, CDR1 is SEHNR and CDR2 is FQNEAQ (reference sequence). V shed 1 base and J shed 4 bases, with 10 bases lying between them. The CDR3 sequence is 15 residues long. The chain's CDR3 is CASSLERGGNEKLFF. The CDR3 coding sequence is TGTGCCAGCAGCTTAGAGCGAGGGGGTAATGAAAAACTGTTTTTT.